The 13 T cell receptor beta chains below were found in one sample sequenced in a study of T cell responses to AZD1222 COVID-19 vaccine (dated by TCRdb to the early 2020s). Libraries were built with the immunoSEQ multiplex PCR assay. Not all clones reach the TCRdb copy of this immuneACCESS table, which keeps in-frame sequences only. Checked studies attribute under half of the gap to unresolved V genes and leave the rest unexplained. For this sample the table gives over 100,000 clones, of which 86% were detected only once. The ten largest account for 10% to 15% of the sample. This sample's time point label indicates: baseline before first vaccination. Here the sequenced sample was peripheral blood, taken on day 0 of AZD1222 vaccination. Receptors were obtained from an adult in good health.

The CDR3 region is CASSVRDTNTEAFF. The CDR3 bases are TGTGCCAGCAGCGTTAGGGACACCAACACTGAAGCTTTCTTT. The chain employs TRBV9 and TRBJ1-1; perhaps TRBD1 as D (6 bases). V was trimmed by 2 bases and J by 2 bases, leaving 10 bases between them. From germline, CDR1 is SGDLS and CDR2 YYNGEE. The CDR3 has 14 residues.

The rearrangement links TRBV29-1 to TRBJ1-1; D is uncertain. The CDR3 loop spans 14 amino acids. Looked up from germline, CDR1 is SQVTM and CDR2 is ANQGSEA. V dropped 3 bases and J dropped 0 bases, with 11 bases sitting between them. The CDR3 sequence is CSVDLPLMNTEAFF. Written as DNA, the CDR3 is TGCAGCGTTGACCTGCCGTTGATGAACACTGAAGCTTTCTTT.

The chain joins TRBV2 to TRBJ2-1, with TRBD1 identical over 7 bases. Germline V lookup: CDR1 SNHLY, CDR2 FYNNEI. The CDR3 runs 15 residues. Unmatched junction bases numbered 8, after V lost 5 bases and J lost 4 bases. For the CDR3, the DNA is TGTGCCAGCAGTCTTGACAGGGAGCCTTACAATGAGCAGTTCTTC. Translating it yields CASSLDREPYNEQFF.

The chain recombines TRBV9 with TRBJ2-1; 8 nucleotides align to TRBD2. CDR1 is SGDLS, CDR2 YYNGEE, per germline. The CDR3 extends over 15 amino acids. Trimming removed 1 base from V and 3 bases from J; junction bases left unmatched: 3. The CDR3 region has the DNA TGTGCCAGCAGCGTAAGAAGCGGGAGCTACAATGAGCAGTTCTTC. It specifies CASSVRSGSYNEQFF. Using reference TRBV9 and TRBJ2-1 for the parts outside the CDR3, the full variable domain is DSGVTQTPKHLITATGQRVTLRCSPRSGDLSVYWYQQSLDQGLQFLIQYYNGEERAKGNILERFSAQQFPDLHSELNLSSLELGDSALYFCASSVRSGSYNEQFFGPGTRLTVL.

This chain uses TRBV10-3 with TRBJ2-1; 9 bases map to TRBD1. Germline lookup yields CDR1 ENHRY and CDR2 SYGVKD. This CDR3 has 13 residues. J was trimmed by 10 bases and V by 6 bases; bases with no gene match: 7. CDR3 coding DNA: TGTGCCATCAGCCCGGGACAGGGCAAGGAGCAGTTCTTC. Translated, it gives CAISPGQGKEQFF.

This chain connects TRBV5-4 to TRBJ1-5, with TRBD1 as a possible D gene (6 bases). The CDR3 covers 15 residues. The germline V gene encodes CDR1 SGHNT and CDR2 YYREEE (reference sequence). V was shortened by 3 bases and J by 9 bases, with 19 bases between the two germline ends. The CDR3 DNA is TGTGCCAGCAGCTCCTGCTGGGGGCGGCTAGGGCCCCAGCATTTT. The encoded protein is CASSSCWGRLGPQHF.

The V and J genes are TRBV6-5 and TRBJ1-4; D remains unclear. The CDR3 is 13 amino acids. V lost 7 bases, J lost 14 bases, and 20 bases lay in between. Per the germline V gene, CDR1 is MNHEY and CDR2 is SVGAGI. The CDR3: CASTGFPQVVLFF. CDR3 in DNA: TGTGCCAGCACCGGCTTCCCGCAGGTTGTGCTGTTTTTT.

This chain uses TRBV5-6 with TRBJ2-1; D is uncertain. The V gene lost 4 bases and the J gene lost 10 bases, with 12 bases spanning the gap. The germline V gene has CDR1 SGHDT and CDR2 YYEEEE. The CDR3 is 12 residues long. In DNA, the CDR3 is TGTGCCAGCAGCCCGAATTTTAAGGAGCAGTTCTTC. Translated: CASSPNFKEQFF.

This clone showed up just a few times. The same CDR3 also results from other DNA sequences found in this sample. The chain links TRBV4-1 to TRBJ1-6; D gene unclear. CDR1 is MGHRA, CDR2 YSYEKL, per germline. Trimming cost V 0 bases and J 0 bases, with 3 bases left between them. CDR3 size: 15 residues. The CDR3 loop reads CASSQDGSYNSPLHF. Written as DNA, the CDR3 is TGCGCCAGCAGCCAAGACGGCTCCTATAATTCACCCCTCCACTTT.

This chain links TRBV18 with TRBJ1-5; tentatively, D is TRBD1 (5 bases). Germline values: CDR1 KGHSH, CDR2 LQKENI. V gave up 6 bases and J gave up 4 bases, with 16 bases separating them. The CDR3 is 15 amino acids. CDR3 protein: CASSRQGSWNQPQHF. The DNA of the CDR3 is TGTGCCAGCTCCCGGCAGGGTTCATGGAATCAGCCCCAGCATTTT.

J is TRBJ1-2 and V is TRBV19; D unclear. Trimming took 3 bases from V and 6 from J, leaving 8 bases between them. Germline values: CDR1 LNHDA, CDR2 SQIVND (reference sequence). The CDR3 is made up of 12 amino acids. The CDR3: CASSMRVHGYTF. CDR3 nucleotide sequence: TGTGCCAGTAGTATGCGTGTGCATGGCTACACCTTC.

This clone was counted a single time. The chain combines TRBV6-2 or TRBV6-3 with TRBJ2-4; D is possibly TRBD1 or TRBD2 (6 bases each). This CDR3 comprises 16 residues. Trimming removed 0 bases from V and 4 bases from J, with 13 bases in between. CDR1 MNHEY and CDR2 SVGEGT come from the germline V gene. The chain's CDR3 is CASSYSGGLLKNIQYF. The CDR3 DNA follows: TGTGCCAGCAGTTACTCCGGGGGCCTTCTTAAAAACATTCAGTACTTC.

The V call is TRBV11-3, the J call TRBJ2-1; 15 bases line up with TRBD2. J lost 4 bases, V lost 5 bases, and 12 bases had no gene match. In germline, CDR1 is SGHNT, CDR2 YENEEA. The CDR3 has 19 residues. CDR3 sequence reads: CASSPRGLAGGLIYNEQFF. The CDR3 DNA follows: TGTGCCAGCAGCCCTAGGGGACTAGCGGGGGGTCTGATTTACAATGAGCAGTTCTTC.